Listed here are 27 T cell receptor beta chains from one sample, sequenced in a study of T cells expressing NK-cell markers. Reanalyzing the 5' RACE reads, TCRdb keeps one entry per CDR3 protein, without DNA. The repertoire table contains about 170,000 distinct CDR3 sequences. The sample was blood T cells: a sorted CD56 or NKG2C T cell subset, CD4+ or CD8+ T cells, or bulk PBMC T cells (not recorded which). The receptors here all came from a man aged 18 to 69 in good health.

This CDR3 is CSARDPPDSYEQYF. This chain connects TRBV20-1 to TRBJ2-7. CDR1 is DFQATT, CDR2 SNEGSKA, per germline (reference sequence). The CDR3 covers 14 residues.

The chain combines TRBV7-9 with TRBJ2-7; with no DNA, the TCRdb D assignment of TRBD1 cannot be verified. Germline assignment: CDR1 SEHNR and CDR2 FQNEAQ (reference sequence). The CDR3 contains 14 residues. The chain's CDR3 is CASSSTGATYEQYF.

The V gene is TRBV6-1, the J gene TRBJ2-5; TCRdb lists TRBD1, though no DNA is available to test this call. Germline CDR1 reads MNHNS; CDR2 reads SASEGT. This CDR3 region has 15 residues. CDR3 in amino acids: CASSRSGGAAETQYF.

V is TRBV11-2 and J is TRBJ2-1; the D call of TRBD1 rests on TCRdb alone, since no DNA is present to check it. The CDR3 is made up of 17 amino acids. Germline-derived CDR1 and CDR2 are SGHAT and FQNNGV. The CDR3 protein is CASSRSAHRGAYNEQFF.

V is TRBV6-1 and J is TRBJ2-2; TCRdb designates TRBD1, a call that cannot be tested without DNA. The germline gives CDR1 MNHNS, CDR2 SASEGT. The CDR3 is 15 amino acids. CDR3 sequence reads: CASSTTLGPPGELFF.

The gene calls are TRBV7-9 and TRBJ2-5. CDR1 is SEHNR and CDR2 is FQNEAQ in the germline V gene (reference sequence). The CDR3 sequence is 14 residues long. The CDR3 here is CASSLAGFGETQYF.

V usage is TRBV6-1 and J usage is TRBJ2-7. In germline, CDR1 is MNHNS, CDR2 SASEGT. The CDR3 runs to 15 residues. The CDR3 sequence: CASSPTAGGLPEQYF.

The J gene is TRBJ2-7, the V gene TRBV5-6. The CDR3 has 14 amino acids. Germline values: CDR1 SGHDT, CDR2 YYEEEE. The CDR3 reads CASSSEANFYEQYF.

CDR3 residues: CAIGKSYNEQFF. The chain combines TRBV12-3 or TRBV12-4 with TRBJ2-1. The CDR3 loop spans 12 amino acids.

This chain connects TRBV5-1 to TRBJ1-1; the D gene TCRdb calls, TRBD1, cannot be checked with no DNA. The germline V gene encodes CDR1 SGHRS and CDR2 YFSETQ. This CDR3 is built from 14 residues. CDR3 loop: CASSSRGPGTEAFF.

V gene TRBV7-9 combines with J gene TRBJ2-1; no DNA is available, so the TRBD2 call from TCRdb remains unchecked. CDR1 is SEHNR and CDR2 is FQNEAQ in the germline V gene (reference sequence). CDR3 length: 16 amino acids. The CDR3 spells CASRSGTSGRDNEQFF.

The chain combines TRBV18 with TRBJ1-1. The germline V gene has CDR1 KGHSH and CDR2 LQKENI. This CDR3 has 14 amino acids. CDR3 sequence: CASSPPAGGSEAFF.

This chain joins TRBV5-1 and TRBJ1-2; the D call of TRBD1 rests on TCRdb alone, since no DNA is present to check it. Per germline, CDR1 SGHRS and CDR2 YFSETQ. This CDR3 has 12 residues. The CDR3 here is CASSFPSGGYTF.

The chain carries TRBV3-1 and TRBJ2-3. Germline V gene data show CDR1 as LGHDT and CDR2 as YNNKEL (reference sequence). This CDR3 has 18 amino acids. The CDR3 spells CASSHDWAEQRLTDTQYF.

The CDR3: CASSVVGGRNPNEQFF. This chain joins TRBV9 and TRBJ2-1; TCRdb gives TRBD1 as the D gene, but with no DNA this cannot be confirmed. This CDR3 contains 16 residues. CDR1 and CDR2 (germline): SGDLS, YYNGEE. The full variable domain, in which reference TRBV9 and TRBJ2-1 provide the parts outside the CDR3, is DSGVTQTPKHLITATGQRVTLRCSPRSGDLSVYWYQQSLDQGLQFLIQYYNGEERAKGNILERFSAQQFPDLHSELNLSSLELGDSALYFCASSVVGGRNPNEQFFGPGTRLTVL.

The CDR3: CSARDDLGTDTQYF. This sequence joins TRBV20-1 and TRBJ2-3. The CDR3 has 14 residues. The germline CDR1 and CDR2 sequences are DFQATT and SNEGSKA (reference sequence).

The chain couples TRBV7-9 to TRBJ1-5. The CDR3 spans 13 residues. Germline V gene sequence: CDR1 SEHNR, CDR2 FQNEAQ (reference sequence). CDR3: CASSFAENRPQHF. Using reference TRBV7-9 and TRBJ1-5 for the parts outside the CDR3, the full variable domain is DTGVSQNPRHKITKRGQNVTFRCDPISEHNRLYWYRQTLGQGPEFLTYFQNEAQLEKSRLLSDRFSAERPKGSFSTLEIQRTEQGDSAMYLCASSFAENRPQHFGDGTRLSIL.

The CDR3 region is CASSWGQEEKLFF. The rearrangement links TRBV12-3 or TRBV12-4 to TRBJ1-4; TCRdb calls TRBD1, which cannot be checked without DNA. This CDR3 spans 13 amino acids.

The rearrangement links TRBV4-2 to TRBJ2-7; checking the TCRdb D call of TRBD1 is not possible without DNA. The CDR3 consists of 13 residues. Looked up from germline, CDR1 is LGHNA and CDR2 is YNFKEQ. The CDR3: CASSHETGYEQYF.

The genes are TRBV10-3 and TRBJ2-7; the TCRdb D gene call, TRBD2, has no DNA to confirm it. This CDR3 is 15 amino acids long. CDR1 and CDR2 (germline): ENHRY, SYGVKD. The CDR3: CAISDRLAGAYEQYF.

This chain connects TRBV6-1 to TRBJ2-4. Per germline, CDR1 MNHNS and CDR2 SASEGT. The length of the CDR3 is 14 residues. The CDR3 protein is CASSGTKLGNIQYF.

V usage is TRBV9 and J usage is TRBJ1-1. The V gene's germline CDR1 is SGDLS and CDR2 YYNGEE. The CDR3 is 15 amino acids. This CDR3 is CASSVGDHQNTEAFF.

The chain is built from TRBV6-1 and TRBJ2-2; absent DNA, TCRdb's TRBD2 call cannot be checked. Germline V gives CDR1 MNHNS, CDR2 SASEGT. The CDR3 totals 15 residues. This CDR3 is CASRPSSGGAEELFF.

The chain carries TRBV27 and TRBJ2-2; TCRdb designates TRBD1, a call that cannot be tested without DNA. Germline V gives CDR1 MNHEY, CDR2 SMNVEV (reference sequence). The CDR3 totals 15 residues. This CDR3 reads CASRSGTGFTGELFF.

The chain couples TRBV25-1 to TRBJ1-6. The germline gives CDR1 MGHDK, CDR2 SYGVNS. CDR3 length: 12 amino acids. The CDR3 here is CASIEVNSPLHF.

This CDR3 reads CASAALAGGPETQYF. V usage is TRBV6-1 and J usage is TRBJ2-5; no DNA is available, so the TRBD2 call from TCRdb remains unchecked. Germline CDR1 and CDR2: MNHNS and SASEGT. The CDR3 length is 15 residues.

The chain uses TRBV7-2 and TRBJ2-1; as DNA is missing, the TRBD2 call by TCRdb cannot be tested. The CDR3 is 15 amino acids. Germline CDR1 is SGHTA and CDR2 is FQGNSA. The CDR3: CASSPDSGVYNEQFF.